This paragraph covers one TCR beta chain sequence. The sample comes from a study of blood T cell repertoires in COVID-19. Turning to the study itself: Sources were T cells, B-cell-depleted T cells, or PBMCs; the material itself was cDNA or gDNA.

The participants were between 18 and 89 years old and came from 20 to 30 US areas. Original methodology: From reference gene primer amplification, estimates of nucleated cell counts were derived. Profiled with immunoSEQ multiplex PCR; TCRdb holds only in-frame clones, not every one. V and J calls and clone size follow that table, whereas D and trimming were derived from the DNA. Altogether over 120,000 clones are present, roughly 80% being singletons, with the ten largest covering approximately 6%. This TCR came from a woman aged 50 to 60 who had recovered from COVID-19. Sequencing used PBMCs or T cells enriched from blood (not recorded which).

CDR3 sequence: CASSLDRTYQPQHF. Written as DNA, the CDR3 is TGTGCCAGCAGTTTGGACAGGACTTATCAGCCCCAGCATTTT. The chain has TRBV2 and TRBJ1-5, with 7 bases identical to TRBD1. Trimming removed 5 bases from V and 5 bases from J; junction bases left unmatched: 6. Germline values: CDR1 SNHLY, CDR2 FYNNEI. This CDR3 is built from 14 residues.